This T cell receptor (beta chain) was profiled in a study of CD8 T cells in Susac syndrome. Study overall: Among sequenced Susac syndrome patients, more than five had active disease and about 8 were in remission.

Note on this clonotype: The antigen is not known.

The CDR3 totals 12 residues. CDR1 and CDR2 from the germline V gene are SGHRS and YFSETQ. The ends were cut back, 6 bases at V and 5 bases at J, with 11 bases in the middle. Random hexamers primed reverse transcription of about 0.45 to 1 ug RNA. Multiplex immunoSEQ PCR targeted 54 Vbeta and 13 Jbeta TCR beta segments. MiXCR was run by TCRdb on the immunoSEQ multiplex PCR reads, yielding one entry per CDR3 protein. The sample lists 70,000 to 100,000 distinct CDR3 sequences, around 96% occurring once. In Susac syndrome patients, recently defined diagnostic criteria for definite or probable disease were met. General study results and limits: Total CD8+ repertoires held some 16 Susac-specific public clones, while CD8+ TEMRA repertoires held several.

The sample was CD8+ T cells from PBMCs. The chain uses TRBV5-1 and TRBJ1-1; D may be TRBD1 (5 bases). The clonotype originates from a human donor with Susac syndrome. The CDR3 DNA reads TGCGCCAGCAACCTGGGGGGGACTGAAGCTTTCTTT. It translates to CASNLGGTEAFF. Complete variable domain (other parts from reference TRBV5-1 and TRBJ1-1): KAGVTQTPRYLIKTRGQQVTLSCSPISGHRSVSWYQQTPGQGLQFLFEYFSETQRNKGNFPGRFSGRQFSNSRSEMNVSTLELGDSALYLCASNLGGTEAFFGQGTRLTVV.